What follows is one TCR beta chain and its context. Its specificity is not known. This CDR3 has 15 residues. Germline V lookup: CDR1 MNHEY, CDR2 SMNVEV (reference sequence). V was clipped by 6 bases and J by 7 bases; unmatched bases: 7. The data derive from a study of shared clonotypes between healthy human individuals. Findings and caveats of the study: Despite large depth, sorted-subset datasets appeared incompletely sequenced. Sequencing depth was expected to affect clonotype sharing among donors.

Those who donated were healthy HIV-negative adults, with no recent acute infections or vaccinations reported. Memory CD4+ cells were the fraction left after CD45RA+ naive selection. Clones were read by immunoSEQ multiplex PCR, and TCRdb kept only the in-frame ones, dropping some. The sample includes 1.4 million to 1.5 million clones, roughly 96% of them seen just once. The sample consisted of naive CD4+ T cells sorted from blood. Subset described: CD45RA+ positively selected. The clonotype originates from a man aged 25 to 40 in good health. The chain couples TRBV27 to TRBJ2-1; 12 bases are a match to TRBD2. CDR3 sequence reads: CASRIPSGRGNEQFF. CDR3 nucleotides: TGTGCCAGCAGAATACCTAGCGGGAGGGGTAATGAGCAGTTCTTC.